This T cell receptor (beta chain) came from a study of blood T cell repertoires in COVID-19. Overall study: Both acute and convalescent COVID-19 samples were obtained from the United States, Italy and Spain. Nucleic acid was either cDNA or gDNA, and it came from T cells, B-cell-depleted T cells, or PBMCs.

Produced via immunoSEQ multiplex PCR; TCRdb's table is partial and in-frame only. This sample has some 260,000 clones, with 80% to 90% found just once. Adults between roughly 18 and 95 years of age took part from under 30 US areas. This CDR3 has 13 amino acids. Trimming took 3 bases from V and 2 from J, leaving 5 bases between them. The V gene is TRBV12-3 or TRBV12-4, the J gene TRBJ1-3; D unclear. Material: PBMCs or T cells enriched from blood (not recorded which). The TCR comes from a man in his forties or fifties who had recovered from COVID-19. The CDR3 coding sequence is TGTGCCAGCAGTTTGGGAGCTGGAAACACCATATATTTT. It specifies CASSLGAGNTIYF.